This entry is about one T cell receptor beta chain. Its antigen remains unidentified. These data come from a study of long-term antiretroviral therapy in people with HIV. Findings of the study overall: Relative to transplant donor controls, diversity remained lower despite increasing after ART.

V was shortened by 8 bases and J by 1 base, with 14 bases between the two germline ends. The CDR3 length is 14 residues. Germline assignment: CDR1 SEHNR and CDR2 FQNEAQ (reference sequence). Investigators performed immunoSEQ version v3.0 at survey level. The protocol was immunoSEQ multiplex PCR, while the TCRdb copy is restricted to in-frame clones and leaves out a portion. This table has more than 25,000 clones, roughly 80% appearing once. The sequencing used unsorted PBMCs, collected 2.1 years after starting antiretroviral therapy. The TCR originated in a man aged 25 to 40 with HIV. The rearrangement uses TRBV7-9 and TRBJ1-2; tentatively, D is TRBD1 (6 bases). CDR3 bases: TGTGCCAGCGCTGGACAGATACTTAACTATGGCTACACCTTC. Residues: CASAGQILNYGYTF.